This T cell receptor beta chain was profiled in a study of shared clonotypes between healthy human individuals (dated by TCRdb to 2018 to 2021). For context, the study as a whole: The cohort comprised two women and a few men aged 18 to 49 years. Between about 0.8 and 9 billion PBMCs per donor were obtained by leukapheresis. Blood TCR repertoires of roughly five healthy adults were deeply sequenced to estimate repertoire size and the extent of clonotype sharing between individuals. For each donor, three plates each were used for CD4 naive and CD4 memory, two plates were used for CD8 naive, and one plate was used for CD8 memory. Different laboratories and diverse techniques were used to prepare libraries and sequence TCR repertoires, to increase sequencing depth and limit assay-specific biases. Broader findings and caveats from the paper: Higher generation probabilities were observed for clonotypes shared by all four sorted-subset donors than for non-shared clonotypes. Roughly 5% of naive CD4, 3% to 4% of naive CD8, around 2.3% of memory CD4, and around 0.42% of memory CD8 clonotypes were shared across four donors. Based on pairwise subsampling, the degree of clonotype sharing among donors was expected to be affected by sequencing depth. Sampling was restricted to blood, and TCR repertoires in tissue are likely to differ from TCR repertoires in blood. Estimated clonotype richness was generally larger for naive than for memory subsets. Incomplete sequencing was indicated by rarefaction of sorted-subset datasets, despite the large sequencing depth. Because the study included only a small number of donors, the genetic and exposure-history diversity represented was limited.

Healthy HIV-negative adults with no recently reported acute infections or vaccinations were included as donors. Every donor was a Caucasian adult residing in Nashville, Tennessee, USA. CD4+ T cells were enriched by magnetic negative selection; naive cells were then positively selected on CD45RA, and the negative fraction formed the memory subset. After blood collection by leukapheresis, PBMCs were isolated using Ficoll-Histopaque density gradient centrifugation and then cryopreserved in the vapor phase of liquid nitrogen. Analytical flow cytometry was used to check the purity and quantity of each magnetically sorted T cell population. Genomic DNA was isolated from each sorted fraction and quantified by UV absorbance on a Nanodrop 2000c. Using the deep immunoSEQ assay, multiplex PCR amplified TCR CDR3 regions from genomic DNA. For each cell subset, the extracted genomic DNA was distributed evenly across all wells of several immunoSEQ 96-well plates, and each plate served as one replicate. For sorted subsets, 200 to 250 ng genomic DNA, equal to about 30,000 T cell genomes, was loaded into each replicate PCR. Purified libraries were measured with a Qubit 3.0 fluorometer, size-checked on a Bioanalyzer 2100, and measured again with the KAPA Library Quantification kit. Every immunoSEQ 96-well plate was sequenced on a separate single-read 150-cycle Illumina NextSeq 550 flow cell. On the authors' methods: Because the immunoSEQ output held only junctional sequences and lacked quality scores, the filtering could not match the filtering applied to full-length reads. To assign V/J genes and CDR3, sequences were annotated against IMGT germline references using PyIR, a Python wrapper for IgBLAST v1.9. Reads were filtered out if the reads had weak V/J assignments (E-value above 1e-6), no CDR3, stop codons, out-of-frame junctions, or ambiguous translated residues. V3J clonotypes were defined as sequences sharing the same inferred V gene, J gene, and CDR3 amino acid sequence. Percentage overlap between repertoires was calculated by dividing the number of shared unique clonotypes by the size of the smaller repertoire. Richness of each repertoire was evaluated using RTK rarefaction, the Chao1 estimator, and Recon v2.1 estimates of unobserved clonotypes. For all TCRbeta clonotypes obtained by the gDNA method from a handful of donors, generation probabilities were computed with OLGA. TCRdb mirrors the immuneACCESS table, restricted to in-frame sequences. Some clones are absent from its copies; in checked studies, under half trace to an unresolved V gene, and the reason for the others is unknown. V, J and clone size are those of that table, while D and trimming were read from the DNA. A total of about 2,500,000 clones appear in this sample, approximately 92% of them only once. Roughly 0.15% of the sample is taken by the ten largest.

About this clone itself: Its target antigen remains unknown. No base quality values were provided; no much bigger clone lies one nucleotide off.

V lost 0 bases and J lost 3 bases, and the count of bases not matched to a germline gene is 5. The CDR3 has 15 amino acids, counting the end cysteine and phenylalanine. Only CDR3 DNA remains: 45 bases, in frame from the first base. According to the germline V gene, CDR1 reads MNHNS and CDR2 reads SASEGT. The V and J segments used are TRBV6-1 and TRBJ2-7; 7 nucleotides in the junction match TRBD1. The clonotype comes from a young man in good health. Material for sequencing was naive CD4+ T cells sorted from blood. In the paper's terms, the cell subset or site label means: CD45RA+ positively selected. The DNA reads as follows: TGTGCCAGCAGTGAAGCACAACAGGGGTTCTACGAGCAGTACTTC. This translates into CASSEAQQGFYEQYF.